This entry lists 3 T cell receptor beta chains sequenced from one sample in a study of shared clonotypes between healthy human individuals. CD45RO-negative CD8 cells positively selected for CCR7 made up the naive population, which excluded terminally differentiated effector memory CD45RA+ cells. Data came from immunoSEQ multiplex PCR; TCRdb stores just in-frame clones and leaves some out. The data contain roughly 2.1 million clones, about 93% of them singletons. Sequenced material: naive CD8+ T cells from PBMCs. Receptor source: a man younger than 30 in good health. Some clones in this sample may be carry-over from other donors' samples.

This clone was detected once. This chain joins TRBV27 and TRBJ2-5; tentatively, D is TRBD1 (6 bases). The V end lost 4 bases, the J end lost 3 bases, and 15 bases lay between the germline ends. The CDR3 spans 15 residues. The germline CDR1 and CDR2 sequences are MNHEY and SMNVEV (reference sequence). The CDR3 nucleotides are TGTGCCAGCAGTTCCCACCGGACAGCCGAAGAGACCCAGTACTTC. This translates into CASSSHRTAEETQYF.

A word on this clone: In the same sample, other DNA sequences code for this CDR3. The gene calls are TRBV4-1 and TRBJ1-1; D is unresolved. The CDR3 consists of 14 residues. Between the trimmed V and J ends, which lost 1 base and 1 base, there was a span of 7 bases. The germline V gene has CDR1 MGHRA and CDR2 YSYEKL. In DNA form, the CDR3 reads TGCGCCAGCAGCCAAGGGGCAGCGAACACTGAAGCTTTCTTT. It yields the protein CASSQGAANTEAFF.

The rearrangement joins TRBV11-2 to TRBJ2-1; 14 nucleotides line up with TRBD2. Germline V CDR1 and CDR2: SGHAT, FQNNGV. After removal of 5 bases from V and 0 bases from J, the junction contained 9 bases not matched to a gene. The CDR3 contains 19 residues. The CDR3 protein is CASSTGLAGGRRSYNEQFF. The CDR3, as DNA: TGTGCCAGCAGCACTGGACTAGCGGGAGGCCGACGCTCCTACAATGAGCAGTTCTTC.